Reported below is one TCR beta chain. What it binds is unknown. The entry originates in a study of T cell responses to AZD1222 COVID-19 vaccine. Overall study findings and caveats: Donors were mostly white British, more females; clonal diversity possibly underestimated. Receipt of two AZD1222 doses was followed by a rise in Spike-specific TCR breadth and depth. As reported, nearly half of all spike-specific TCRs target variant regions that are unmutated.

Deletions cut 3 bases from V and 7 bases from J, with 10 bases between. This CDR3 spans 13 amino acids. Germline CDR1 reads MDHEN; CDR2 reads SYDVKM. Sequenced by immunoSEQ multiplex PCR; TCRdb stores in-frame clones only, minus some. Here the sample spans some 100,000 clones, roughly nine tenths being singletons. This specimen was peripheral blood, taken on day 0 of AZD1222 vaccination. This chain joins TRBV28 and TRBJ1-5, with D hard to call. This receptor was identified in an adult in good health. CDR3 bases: TGTGCCAGCAGTTTGGGTTCGATCCAGCCCCAGCATTTT. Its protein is CASSLGSIQPQHF.